This TCR beta chain was obtained from a study of blood T cell repertoires in COVID-19. Study in general: From the United States, Italy and Spain came samples of acute and convalescent COVID-19.

Sequencing used immunoSEQ multiplex PCR; TCRdb keeps in-frame clones, though not all of them. The sample includes 120,000 to 150,000 clones, around 77% seen only once; the top ten take 8.6%. V lost 4 bases and J 4 bases, leaving 11 bases between the germline ends. Germline V gene lookup returns CDR1 LGHDT and CDR2 YNNKEL (reference sequence). The CDR3 totals 15 residues. The chain is built from TRBV3-1 (or the pseudogene TRBV3-2) and TRBJ1-6, with D maybe TRBD1 (5 bases). Sequenced: peripheral blood. This receptor was taken from a man aged 45-65 years with active or convalescent COVID-19. CDR3 region: CASSLRQSYNSPLHF. The CDR3 DNA reads TGTGCCAGCAGCCTTAGACAGAGTTATAATTCACCCCTCCACTTT.